The next 22 T cell receptor beta chains were all read from a single sample in a study of brain T cells in children with intractable seizures. The protocol was immunoSEQ multiplex PCR, while the TCRdb copy is restricted to in-frame clones and leaves out a portion. The repertoire holds roughly 120,000 clones, roughly 94% seen once, with 3.8% in the top ten. The material was peripheral blood, obtained at surgery. These receptors originate from a boy in the first two years of life with hemimegalencephaly and intractable seizures.

J is TRBJ2-7 and V is TRBV10-3, with 10 nucleotides matching TRBD2. With V trimmed by 3 bases and J by 1 base, 6 bases remained unmatched. Germline CDR1 reads ENHRY; CDR2 reads SYGVKD. The CDR3 extends over 16 amino acids. In DNA form, the CDR3 reads TGTGCCATCAGTGACCTCACTAGCGGGGTATCCTACGAGCAGTACTTC. It translates to CAISDLTSGVSYEQYF.

V usage is TRBV5-4 and J usage is TRBJ2-1; 8 bases are shared with TRBD2. Germline V CDR1 and CDR2: SGHNT, YYREEE (reference sequence). V was clipped by 0 bases and J by 6 bases; unmatched bases: 8. CDR3 size: 16 residues. CDR3 DNA sequence: TGTGCCAGCAGCTTGGGAGCGGGAGCCCCCATCAATGAGCAGTTCTTC. This gives the protein CASSLGAGAPINEQFF.

The chain has TRBV5-1 and TRBJ1-1; weak D call: TRBD1 (5 bases). The CDR3 sequence is 14 residues long. Germline CDR1 reads SGHRS; CDR2 reads YFSETQ. Deletions cut 0 bases from V and 4 bases from J, with 10 bases between. This chain's CDR3 is CASSLVGGVTEAFF. Here the CDR3 DNA reads TGCGCCAGCAGCTTGGTCGGGGGTGTCACTGAAGCTTTCTTT.

The J gene is TRBJ1-1, the V gene TRBV5-1; D may be TRBD1 (5 bases). CDR3 length: 13 residues. The germline V gene has CDR1 SGHRS and CDR2 YFSETQ. V dropped 8 bases and J dropped 3 bases, with 14 bases sitting between them. DNA for the CDR3: TGCGCCAGTAAACCACAGGAGCACACTGAAGCTTTCTTT. Encoded protein: CASKPQEHTEAFF. Together with reference TRBV5-1 and TRBJ1-1, the CDR3 gives the full variable domain: KAGVTQTPRYLIKTRGQQVTLSCSPISGHRSVSWYQQTPGQGLQFLFEYFSETQRNKGNFPGRFSGRQFSNSRSEMNVSTLELGDSALYLCASKPQEHTEAFFGQGTRLTVV.

The V and J genes are TRBV19 and TRBJ1-2, with 7 bases identical to TRBD1. Germline CDR1 is LNHDA and CDR2 is SQIVND (reference sequence). V trimming: 3 bases; J trimming: 2 bases; junction bases outside the gene matches: 9. The CDR3 extends over 16 amino acids. In DNA, the CDR3 is TGTGCCAGTAGTATTCCCGGGACAGCCTCGAACTATGGCTACACCTTC. Its translation is CASSIPGTASNYGYTF.

CDR3 in amino acids: CASSSGQGFTEAFF. CDR3 nucleotide sequence: TGTGCCAGCAGCTCCGGACAGGGATTCACTGAAGCTTTCTTT. J is TRBJ1-1 and V is TRBV5-4; TRBD1 aligns across 8 bases. With V trimmed by 3 bases and J by 4 bases, 5 bases remained unmatched. CDR3 length equals 14 residues. CDR1 and CDR2 from the germline V gene are SGHNT and YYREEE (reference sequence).

The chain links TRBV5-1 to TRBJ2-7, with 10 bases lining up with TRBD2. Germline CDR1 is SGHRS and CDR2 is YFSETQ. The CDR3 covers 13 residues. Unmatched junction bases numbered 7, after V lost 7 bases and J lost 6 bases. CDR3 loop: CASHLAGGSEQYF. The DNA of the CDR3 is TGCGCCAGCCACTTAGCGGGAGGTTCCGAGCAGTACTTC.

This chain joins TRBV29-1 and TRBJ2-2, with D unclear. Per the germline V gene, CDR1 is SQVTM and CDR2 is ANQGSEA. The germline V and J ends were trimmed by 4 bases and 6 bases, with 9 bases remaining between them. The CDR3 contains 12 residues. In nucleotides, the CDR3 is TGCAGCGTTGTGGGTTGGTCCGGGGAGCTGTTTTTT. Amino acid sequence: CSVVGWSGELFF.

This clone is a singleton in its sample. CDR3 sequence: CASSLRDSWTSGANVLTF. The CDR3 DNA reads as TGTGCCAGTAGCCTCCGGGACAGTTGGACTTCTGGGGCCAACGTCCTGACTTTC. The J gene is TRBJ2-6, the V gene TRBV19; the match to TRBD1 covers 7 bases. The CDR3 extends over 18 amino acids. V shed 6 bases, J shed 1 base, and the junction held 12 bases outside the gene matches. Germline lookup yields CDR1 LNHDA and CDR2 SQIVND (reference sequence).

The chain recombines TRBV19 with TRBJ2-3, with 8 nucleotides matching TRBD2. With 4 bases clipped from V and 6 bases from J, the junction kept 6 bases outside the gene matches. There are 14 residues in the CDR3. Germline V gene lookup returns CDR1 LNHDA and CDR2 SQIVND (reference sequence). This CDR3 reads CASSTSGPRDTQYF. In DNA form, the CDR3 reads TGTGCCAGTAGTACTAGCGGGCCAAGGGATACGCAGTATTTT.

The V and J genes are TRBV20-1 and TRBJ1-2, with D hard to call. Per the germline V gene, CDR1 is DFQATT and CDR2 is SNEGSKA (reference sequence). V lost 5 bases, J lost 5 bases, and 9 bases lay in between. CDR3 size: 11 residues. The CDR3 bases are TGCAGTGCTGGATTAGGATATGGCTACACCTTC. Translation: CSAGLGYGYTF.

The chain carries TRBV19 and TRBJ1-4, with 9 nucleotides matching TRBD1. Looked up from germline, CDR1 is LNHDA and CDR2 is SQIVND (reference sequence). Trimming cost V 7 bases and J 4 bases; bases outside gene matches: 10. There are 16 residues in the CDR3. The CDR3 DNA is TGTGCCAGTACCGAGCCCGGGACAGGGTTTAATGAAAAACTGTTTTTT. Its translation: CASTEPGTGFNEKLFF. The full variable domain, with the rest looked up from reference TRBV19 and TRBJ1-4, is DGGITQSPKYLFRKEGQNVTLSCEQNLNHDAMYWYRQDPGQGLRLIYYSQIVNDFQKGDIAEGYSVSREKKESFPLTVTSAQKNPTAFYLCASTEPGTGFNEKLFFGSGTQLSVL.

The rearrangement uses TRBV12-3 or TRBV12-4 and TRBJ2-3; unclear D gene. There are 12 residues in the CDR3. Trimming cost V 0 bases and J 8 bases, with 6 bases left between them. This CDR3 is CASSLAVGTQYF. CDR3 DNA sequence: TGTGCCAGCAGTTTAGCGGTGGGTACGCAGTATTTT.

The rearrangement uses TRBV2 and TRBJ1-1, with D possibly TRBD1 on 5 matching bases. In germline, CDR1 is SNHLY, CDR2 FYNNEI. Trimming pared 3 bases from V and 3 bases from J, leaving 14 bases between. The CDR3 covers 15 residues. This CDR3 reads CASSDRGWADTEAFF. In nucleotides, the CDR3 is TGTGCCAGCAGTGATCGGGGGTGGGCGGACACTGAAGCTTTCTTT.

J is TRBJ1-1 and V is TRBV7-7; D is unresolved. CDR3 length: 16 residues. Germline V gene lookup returns CDR1 SSHAT and CDR2 FNYEAQ (reference sequence). V shed 1 base and J shed 0 bases, with 12 bases lying between them. Here the CDR3 DNA reads TGTGCCAGCAGCTTAGATTTATCGGGAGTGAACACTGAAGCTTTCTTT. Protein product: CASSLDLSGVNTEAFF. The full variable domain, in which reference TRBV7-7 and TRBJ1-1 provide the parts outside the CDR3, is GAGVSQSPRYKVTKRGQDVTLRCDPISSHATLYWYQQALGQGPEFLTYFNYEAQPDKSGLPSDRFSAERPEGSISTLTIQRTEQRDSAMYRCASSLDLSGVNTEAFFGQGTRLTVV.

This clone was picked up a small number of times. V and J are TRBV27 and TRBJ2-7; D may be TRBD2 (5 bases). Germline values: CDR1 MNHEY, CDR2 SMNVEV (reference sequence). Trimming cost V 3 bases and J 3 bases, with 9 bases left between them. The CDR3 runs to 13 residues. The CDR3 is CASSLIGSYEQYF. DNA of the CDR3: TGTGCCAGCAGTTTGATAGGGAGCTACGAGCAGTACTTC.

The chain carries TRBV28 and TRBJ1-2, with TRBD1 as a possible D gene (6 bases). CDR3 length equals 14 residues. The V end was cut by 7 bases, the J end by 4 bases, with 16 bases between. The germline CDR1 and CDR2 sequences are MDHEN and SYDVKM. The CDR3 DNA follows: TGTGCCAGCACCTGGGGGGGGCCCGGCTATGGCTACACCTTC. Amino acids: CASTWGGPGYGYTF.

The chain couples TRBV6-5 to TRBJ1-2, with D unresolved. In germline, CDR1 is MNHEY, CDR2 SVGAGI. Trimming pared 6 bases from V and 5 bases from J, leaving 7 bases between. The length of the CDR3 is 11 residues. DNA of the CDR3: TGTGCCAGCAGGTCCCTGTATGGCTACACCTTC. It encodes CASRSLYGYTF.

V usage is TRBV27 and J usage is TRBJ2-1; 9 bases line up with TRBD1. CDR3 length equals 15 residues. CDR1 is MNHEY and CDR2 is SMNVEV in the germline V gene (reference sequence). The trim removed 1 base at V and 10 bases at J, leaving 8 bases unmatched. CDR3 amino acids: CASSLFLNRGQEQFF. CDR3 sequence (DNA): TGTGCCAGCAGTTTATTTCTAAACAGGGGGCAAGAGCAGTTCTTC.

This sequence joins TRBV6-1 and TRBJ2-3, with 12 positions matching TRBD2. Germline-derived CDR1 and CDR2 are MNHNS and SASEGT. Trimming at V came to 4 bases and at J to 2 bases, leaving 7 bases not matched to a gene. CDR3 size: 17 residues. The CDR3: CASSGLAGAPATDTQYF. As DNA, the CDR3 is TGTGCCAGCAGTGGACTAGCGGGAGCCCCGGCCACAGATACGCAGTATTTT.

The rearrangement uses TRBV11-2 and TRBJ2-5; 7 bases align to TRBD1. CDR1 SGHAT and CDR2 FQNNGV come from the germline V gene. J was trimmed by 1 base and V by 1 base; bases with no gene match: 3. The CDR3 consists of 15 residues. The CDR3 loop reads CASSLGDRAQETQYF. Here the CDR3 DNA reads TGTGCCAGCAGCTTAGGCGACAGGGCCCAAGAGACCCAGTACTTC. The complete variable domain, with remaining parts taken from reference TRBV11-2 and TRBJ2-5, reads EAGVAQSPRYKIIEKRQSVAFWCNPISGHATLYWYQQILGQGPKLLIQFQNNGVVDDSQLPKDRFSAERLKGVDSTLKIQPAKLEDSAVYLCASSLGDRAQETQYFGPGTRLLVL.

This clone was seen just once. This sequence joins TRBV11-2 and TRBJ2-5; D may be TRBD2 (6 bases). Trimming shortened V by 5 bases and J by 5 bases, and 18 bases separated the two germline ends. The CDR3 is 15 residues long. CDR1 is SGHAT, CDR2 FQNNGV, per germline. The DNA for the CDR3 is TGTGCCAGCAGCGTCGCCCACGGGGGTCGGGAGACCCAGTACTTC. It yields the protein CASSVAHGGRETQYF.